The TCR beta chain under discussion was sequenced for a study of blood T cell repertoires in COVID-19. This CDR3 has 14 amino acids. The V gene's germline CDR1 is SGHRS and CDR2 YFSETQ. Deletions cut 4 bases from V and 3 bases from J, with 11 bases between. The protocol was immunoSEQ multiplex PCR, while the TCRdb copy is restricted to in-frame clones and leaves out a portion. This sample has roughly 200,000 clones, with around 80% found just once. The sequenced sample consisted of peripheral blood. This chain links TRBV5-1 with TRBJ1-3; D may be TRBD1 (5 bases). The TCR sequence derives from a woman in her fifties or sixties with COVID-19, enrolled during active disease. The CDR3 loop is CASSGGTVGNTIYF. CDR3 coding DNA: TGCGCCAGCAGCGGCGGGACCGTTGGAAACACCATATATTTT.